This note documents a single TCR beta chain sequence. Its antigen is currently unknown. The CDR3 carries no conserved terminal phenylalanine or tryptophan, so it likely arises from a read error. The limits of the CDR3 on the DNA are not certain, so only TCRdb's listed CDR3 is given. Libraries were made from TCR beta cDNA, and they carried unique molecular identifiers. Yield was roughly 500,000 cDNA molecules from approximately 0.91 to 9.4 million T cells. TCRdb called the PCR reads again in MiXCR, with one record for every CDR3 protein. The sample contains around 440,000 distinct CDR3 sequences, around 40% of which appear only once. The sample comes from a study of post-analysis software for immune sequencing data. Study in general: The study covered relapsing-remitting, secondary progressive and progressive-relapsing courses of multiple sclerosis. Regarding the study as a whole: Same-batch samples co-clustered strongly by F measure. Included in a set of five TRBV segments more frequent in patients than controls were TRBV5-6, TRBV5-1 and TRBV20-1. The study found significantly lower normalized Chao1 diversity in multiple sclerosis patients than in controls.

The CDR3 contains 11 residues when both ends are counted. Germline values: CDR1 SQVTM, CDR2 ANQGSEA. The sample taken for sequencing was blood. This chain joins TRBV29-1 and TRBJ1-2; the table's D gene call, TRBD1, was not cross checked with the DNA. This receptor was identified in a girl aged 5-17 years with multiple sclerosis. The CDR3 loop is CSVTGNYGYTC.